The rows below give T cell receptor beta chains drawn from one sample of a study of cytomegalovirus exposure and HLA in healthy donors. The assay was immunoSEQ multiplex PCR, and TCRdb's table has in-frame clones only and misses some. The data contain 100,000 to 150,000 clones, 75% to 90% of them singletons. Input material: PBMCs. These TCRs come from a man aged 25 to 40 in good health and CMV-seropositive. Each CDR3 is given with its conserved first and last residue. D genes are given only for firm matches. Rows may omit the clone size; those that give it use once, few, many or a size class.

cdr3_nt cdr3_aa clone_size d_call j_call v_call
TGTGCCAGCAGCTTACCAGGGGTTGAGCTCCAGCATTTT CASSLPGVELQHF . . TRBJ1-5 TRBV7-9
TGTGCCAGCAGCCCCCGACTAGGGCAGGGGGAGCTGTTTTTT CASSPRLGQGELFF . . TRBJ2-2 TRBV7-6
TGTGCCAGCAGCTTTAACCGGGACAGGGCTAAGGATGGCTACACCTTC CASSFNRDRAKDGYTF . TRBD1 TRBJ1-2 TRBV13
TGTGCCAGCAGCTCCCCGCTACTAGCCGATCCCAGCTCCTACAATGAGCAGTTCTTC CASSSPLLADPSSYNEQFF few . TRBJ2-1 TRBV9
TGTGCCAGCTCACCCGGCGGAGGGCGAGTAATCAATGAGCAGTTCTTC CASSPGGGRVINEQFF . . TRBJ2-1 TRBV18
TGTGCCAGCAGTTACTCGAGAGCGGAATACAATGAGCAGTTCTTC CASSYSRAEYNEQFF . . TRBJ2-1 TRBV6-5
TGTGCCAGCAGCTTAGGGGCAGGGGGAATCACAGATACGCAGTATTTT CASSLGAGGITDTQYF once TRBD1 TRBJ2-3 TRBV11-2
TGTGCCAGCAGCTTGGGGCCGGCGGTCCAGCCCCAGCATTTT CASSLGPAVQPQHF . . TRBJ1-5 TRBV5-6
TGTGCCAGCAGCTTGGTCGCCGGGGGAGAGGGCAATCAGCCCCAGCATTTT CASSLVAGGEGNQPQHF . . TRBJ1-5 TRBV5-6
TGCGCCAGCAGCCAAGGACAGGACTACGAGCAGTACTTC CASSQGQDYEQYF . . TRBJ2-7 TRBV4-1
TGTGCCAGCAGCCTACAGGGAAACACCGGGGAGCTGTTTTTT CASSLQGNTGELFF . . TRBJ2-2 TRBV9
TGCGCCAGCAGCTCCGGCGCGGGGAGGGAGCCCCAGCATTTT CASSSGAGREPQHF . . TRBJ1-5 TRBV5-1
TGTGCCAGCAGGAAGGAGCTGCGGGAGACCCAGTACTTC CASRKELRETQYF . . TRBJ2-5 TRBV6-5
TGTGCCAGCAGCCCCCACGCGGGGGGGCCGCGGGAGACCCAGTACTTC CASSPHAGGPRETQYF few TRBD2 TRBJ2-5 TRBV7-2
TGTGCCAGCAGCTCCCGGGACAGGGTTAAGTATGAGCAGTTCTTC CASSSRDRVKYEQFF once TRBD1 TRBJ2-1 TRBV11-1
TGCAGCGCCCGCCGGACAGGGGCCTCTAATGAGCAGTTCTTC CSARRTGASNEQFF . TRBD1 TRBJ2-1 TRBV29-1
TGTGCCAGCAGCTTGGTGGACTTAAGCTCCTACAATGAGCAGTTCTTC CASSLVDLSSYNEQFF . . TRBJ2-1 TRBV5-6
TGTGCCAGCAGTGGGATGGCAGGCCCCAACGAGCAGTACTTC CASSGMAGPNEQYF . . TRBJ2-7 TRBV2
TGTGCCAGCAGCTTAGCATTGGGTGAATACTCTGGGGCCAACGGCCTGACTTTC CASSLALGEYSGANGLTF . . TRBJ2-6 TRBV11-2
TGTGCCAGCAGTTCAAGAGAGGGCTATGGCTACACCTTC CASSSREGYGYTF . . TRBJ1-2 TRBV27
TGCGCCAGCAGTCCCCGGGAAGGGCGGGAGCAGTACTTC CASSPREGREQYF . . TRBJ2-7 TRBV5-1
TGTGCCAGCAGTGAAAGCTCCGTGGGGGGGCACCAAGAGACCCAGTACTTC CASSESSVGGHQETQYF . . TRBJ2-5 TRBV6-1
TGTGCCAGCAGAGAAACAGGGGAAGAGACCCAGTACTTC CASRETGEETQYF . TRBD1 TRBJ2-5 TRBV25-1
TGTGCCAGCAGCTTGACCGGGACAAATCATCCGTCCGGCTACACCTTC CASSLTGTNHPSGYTF . . TRBJ1-2 TRBV5-5
TGTGCCAGTAGTATTATGGACAGGCTAAATCAGCCCCAGCATTTT CASSIMDRLNQPQHF . TRBD1 TRBJ1-5 TRBV19
TGTGCCAGCAGTCCAGAGCGCGAGCAGTACTTC CASSPEREQYF . . TRBJ2-7 TRBV2
TGTGCCAGCAGATTAGCGGGGGCTCAGACAGATACGCAGTATTTT CASRLAGAQTDTQYF . TRBD2 TRBJ2-3 TRBV2
TGTGCCAGCAGCCTTAGCGGGGGCCGAGGAGATACGCAGTATTTT CASSLSGGRGDTQYF . TRBD2 TRBJ2-3 TRBV7-9
TGTGCCAGCAGCCCCCAAACCAGTGCAAACACCATATATTTT CASSPQTSANTIYF once . TRBJ1-3 TRBV7-6
TGTGCCAGCAGGTTACAAGCGGGGGGAGATACGCAGTATTTT CASRLQAGGDTQYF . TRBD2 TRBJ2-3 TRBV7-3
TGTGCCAGCATGGCGGGGCTCACTGAAGCTTTCTTT CASMAGLTEAFF . . TRBJ1-1 TRBV6-1
TGTGCCAGCAGTGAACAGGGGCCGACTGAAGCTTTCTTT CASSEQGPTEAFF . TRBD1 TRBJ1-1 TRBV28
TGTGCCATCCGCAGGGAAACCGATACGCAGTATTTT CAIRRETDTQYF . . TRBJ2-3 TRBV10-3
TGTGCCAGCAGTGCTCGACAGGGTGATGGCTACACCTTC CASSARQGDGYTF . TRBD1 TRBJ1-2 TRBV6-1
TGTGCCAGCACTTACCGGGGGGCTGGTGAAAAACTGTTTTTT CASTYRGAGEKLFF . . TRBJ1-4 TRBV28
TGCGCCAGCAGGGATCAGGGGATTTGGAACACTGAAGCTTTCTTT CASRDQGIWNTEAFF . . TRBJ1-1 TRBV4-1
TGTGCCAGCAGCCTCGTAGCTGCTAATTCACCCCTCCACTTT CASSLVAANSPLHF . . TRBJ1-6 TRBV6-5
TGTGCCAGCAGTGCTAACCGGGACAGCCTCCCCATATATTTT CASSANRDSLPIYF few TRBD1 TRBJ1-3 TRBV27
TGTGCTAGTGGTTTGGGGGCTGGGCTCCTATCCTACGAGCAGTACTTC CASGLGAGLLSYEQYF . . TRBJ2-7 TRBV12-5
TGTGCCTGGAGTCCGAGGACAGGGCTCTATGGCTACACCTTC CAWSPRTGLYGYTF . TRBD1 TRBJ1-2 TRBV30
TGCGCCAGCTCCGTCGAAGCAGGAACCTATGGCTACACCTTC CASSVEAGTYGYTF . . TRBJ1-2 TRBV5-1
TGTGCCTGGACCCCAGGGGGGAGCAACTATGGCTACACCTTC CAWTPGGSNYGYTF . TRBD1 TRBJ1-2 TRBV30
TGTGCCAGCAGCCGGACAGCGAACACTGAAGCTTTCTTT CASSRTANTEAFF . . TRBJ1-1 TRBV11-3
TGTGCCAGCAGCCCCTACTCTGGGGCCAACGTCCTGACTTTC CASSPYSGANVLTF . . TRBJ2-6 TRBV9